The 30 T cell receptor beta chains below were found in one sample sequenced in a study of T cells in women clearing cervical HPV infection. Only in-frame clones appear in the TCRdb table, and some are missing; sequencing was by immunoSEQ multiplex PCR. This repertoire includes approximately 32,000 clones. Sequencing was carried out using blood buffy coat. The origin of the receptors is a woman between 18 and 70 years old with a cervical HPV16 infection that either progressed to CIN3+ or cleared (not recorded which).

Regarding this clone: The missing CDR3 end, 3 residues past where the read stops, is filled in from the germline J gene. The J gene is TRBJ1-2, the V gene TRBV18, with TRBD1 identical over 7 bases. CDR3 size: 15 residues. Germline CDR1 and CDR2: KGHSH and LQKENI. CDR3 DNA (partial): TGTGCCAGCTCACCTCCCGGACATTCCAGGGGGGGC. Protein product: CASSPPGHSRGG. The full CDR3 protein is CASSPPGHSRGGYTF.

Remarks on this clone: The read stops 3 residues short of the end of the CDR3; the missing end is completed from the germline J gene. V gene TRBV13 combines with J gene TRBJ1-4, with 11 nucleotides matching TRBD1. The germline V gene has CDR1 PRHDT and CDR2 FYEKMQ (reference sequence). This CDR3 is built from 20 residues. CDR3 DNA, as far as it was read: TGTGCCAGCAGCCAGAAGGCCTCCGGGACAGGGGGTTCTGGGGCCAACGTA. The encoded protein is CASSQKASGTGGSGANV. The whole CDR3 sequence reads CASSQKASGTGGSGANVLFF.

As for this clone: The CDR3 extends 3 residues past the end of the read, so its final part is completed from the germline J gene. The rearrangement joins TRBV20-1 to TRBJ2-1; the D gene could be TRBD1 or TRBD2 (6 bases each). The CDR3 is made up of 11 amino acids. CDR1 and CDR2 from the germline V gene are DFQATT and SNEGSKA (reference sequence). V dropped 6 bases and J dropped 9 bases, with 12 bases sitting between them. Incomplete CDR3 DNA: TGCAGTGCACTCAGGGGAGGTGAG. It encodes CSALRGGE. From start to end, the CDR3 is CSALRGGEQFF.

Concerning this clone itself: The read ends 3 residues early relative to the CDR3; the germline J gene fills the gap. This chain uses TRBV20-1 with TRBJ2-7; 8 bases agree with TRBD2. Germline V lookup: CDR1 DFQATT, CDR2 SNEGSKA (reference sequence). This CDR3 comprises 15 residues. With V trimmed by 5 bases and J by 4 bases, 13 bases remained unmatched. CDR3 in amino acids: CSAGDSGATLYEQYF. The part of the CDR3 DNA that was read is TGCAGTGCTGGGGATAGCGGGGCCACCCTTTACGAG.

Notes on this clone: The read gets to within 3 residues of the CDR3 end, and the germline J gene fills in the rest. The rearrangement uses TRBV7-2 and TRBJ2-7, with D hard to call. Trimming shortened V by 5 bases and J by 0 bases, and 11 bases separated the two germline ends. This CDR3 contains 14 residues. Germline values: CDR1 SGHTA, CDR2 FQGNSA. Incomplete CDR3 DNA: TGTGCCAGCAGCCAGATGGCATTCTCCTACGAG. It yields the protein CASSQMAFSYE. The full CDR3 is CASSQMAFSYEQYF. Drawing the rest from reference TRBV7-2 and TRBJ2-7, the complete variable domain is GAGVSQSPSNKVTEKGKDVELRCDPISGHTALYWYRQSLGQGLEFLIYFQGNSAPDKSGLPSDRFSAERTGGSVSTLTIQRTQQEDSAVYLCASSQMAFSYEQYFGPGTRLTVT.

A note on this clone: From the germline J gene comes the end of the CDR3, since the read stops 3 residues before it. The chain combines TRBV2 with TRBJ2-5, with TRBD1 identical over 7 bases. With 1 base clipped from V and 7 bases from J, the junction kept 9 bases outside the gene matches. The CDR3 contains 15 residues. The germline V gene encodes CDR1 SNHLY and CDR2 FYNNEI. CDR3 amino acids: CASSEEGQDLRTQYF. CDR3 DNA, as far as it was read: TGTGCCAGCAGTGAAGAAGGACAGGACTTAAGGACC.

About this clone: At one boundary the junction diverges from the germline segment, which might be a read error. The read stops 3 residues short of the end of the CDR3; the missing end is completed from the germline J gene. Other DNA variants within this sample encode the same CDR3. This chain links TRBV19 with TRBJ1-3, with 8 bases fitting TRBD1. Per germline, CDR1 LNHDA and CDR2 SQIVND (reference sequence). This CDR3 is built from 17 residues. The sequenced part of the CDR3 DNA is TGTGCCAGTAGTCCACGGGACAGGATCGTCTCTGGAAACACA. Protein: CASSPRDRIVSGNT. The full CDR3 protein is CASSPRDRIVSGNTIYF.

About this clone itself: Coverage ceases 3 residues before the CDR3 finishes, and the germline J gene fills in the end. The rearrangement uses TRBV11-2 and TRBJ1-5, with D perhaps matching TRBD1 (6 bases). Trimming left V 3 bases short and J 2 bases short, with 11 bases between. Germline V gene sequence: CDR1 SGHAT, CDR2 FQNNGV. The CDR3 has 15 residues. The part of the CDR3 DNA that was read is TGTGCCAGCAGCTTGAACAGGGTTGGCAATCAGCCC. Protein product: CASSLNRVGNQP. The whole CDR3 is CASSLNRVGNQPQHF. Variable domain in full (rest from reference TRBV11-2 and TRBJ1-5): EAGVAQSPRYKIIEKRQSVAFWCNPISGHATLYWYQQILGQGPKLLIQFQNNGVVDDSQLPKDRFSAERLKGVDSTLKIQPAKLEDSAVYLCASSLNRVGNQPQHFGDGTRLSIL.

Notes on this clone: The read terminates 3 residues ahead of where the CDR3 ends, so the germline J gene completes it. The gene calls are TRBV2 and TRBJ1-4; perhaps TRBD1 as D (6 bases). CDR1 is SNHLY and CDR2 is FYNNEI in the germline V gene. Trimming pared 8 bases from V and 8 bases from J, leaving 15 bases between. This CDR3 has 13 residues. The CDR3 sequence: CASLSGGIEKLFF. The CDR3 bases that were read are TGTGCCAGCCTGTCGGGGGGCATCGAAAAA.

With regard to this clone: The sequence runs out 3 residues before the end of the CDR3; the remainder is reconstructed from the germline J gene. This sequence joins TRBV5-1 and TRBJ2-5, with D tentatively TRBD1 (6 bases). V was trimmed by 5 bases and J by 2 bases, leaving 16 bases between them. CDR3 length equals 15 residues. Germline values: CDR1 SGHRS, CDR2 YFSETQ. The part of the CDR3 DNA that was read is TGCGCCAGCAGAAAAATCCGGGACACGCAAGAGACC. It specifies CASRKIRDTQET. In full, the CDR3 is CASRKIRDTQETQYF.

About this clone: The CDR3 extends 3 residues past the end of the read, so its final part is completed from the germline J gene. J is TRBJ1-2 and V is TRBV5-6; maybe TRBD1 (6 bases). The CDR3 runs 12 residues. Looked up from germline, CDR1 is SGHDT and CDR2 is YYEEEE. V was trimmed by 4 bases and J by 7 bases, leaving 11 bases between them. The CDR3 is CASSTWTAGYTF. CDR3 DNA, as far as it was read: TGTGCCAGCAGCACCTGGACAGCTGGC. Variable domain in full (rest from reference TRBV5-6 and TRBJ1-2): DAGVTQSPTHLIKTRGQQVTLRCSPKSGHDTVSWYQQALGQGPQFIFQYYEEEERQRGNFPDRFSGHQFPNYSSELNVNALLLGDSALYLCASSTWTAGYTFGSGTRLTVV.

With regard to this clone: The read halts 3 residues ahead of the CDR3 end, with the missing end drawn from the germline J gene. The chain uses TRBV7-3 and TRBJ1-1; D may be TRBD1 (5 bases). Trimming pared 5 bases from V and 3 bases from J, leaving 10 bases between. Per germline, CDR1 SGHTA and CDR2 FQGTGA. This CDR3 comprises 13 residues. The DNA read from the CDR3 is TGTGCCAGCAGCAGACAGAGTTACACTGAA. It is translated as CASSRQSYTE. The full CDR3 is CASSRQSYTEAFF.

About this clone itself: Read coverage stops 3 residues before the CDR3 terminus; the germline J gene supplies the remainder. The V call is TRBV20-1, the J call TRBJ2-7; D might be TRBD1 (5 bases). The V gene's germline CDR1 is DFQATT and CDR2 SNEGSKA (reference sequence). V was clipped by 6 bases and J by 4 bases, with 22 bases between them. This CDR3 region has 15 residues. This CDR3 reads CSAEQVGRVGYEQYF. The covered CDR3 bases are TGCAGTGCCGAACAGGTGGGCAGGGTAGGTTACGAG.

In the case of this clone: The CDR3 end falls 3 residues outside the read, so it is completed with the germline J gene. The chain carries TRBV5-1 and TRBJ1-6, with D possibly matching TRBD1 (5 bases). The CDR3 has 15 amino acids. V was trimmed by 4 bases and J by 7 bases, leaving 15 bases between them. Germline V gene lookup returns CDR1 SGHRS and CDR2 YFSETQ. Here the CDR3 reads CASSQESGRNSPLHF. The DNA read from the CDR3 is TGCGCCAGCAGCCAAGAGTCAGGGAGAAATTCACCC.

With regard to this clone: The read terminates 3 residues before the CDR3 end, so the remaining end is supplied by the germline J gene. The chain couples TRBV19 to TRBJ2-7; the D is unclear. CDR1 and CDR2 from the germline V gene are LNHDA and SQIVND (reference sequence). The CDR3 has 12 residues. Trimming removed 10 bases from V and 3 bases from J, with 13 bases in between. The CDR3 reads CATGSPGYEQYF. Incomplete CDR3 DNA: TGTGCCACCGGGTCCCCGGGCTACGAG.

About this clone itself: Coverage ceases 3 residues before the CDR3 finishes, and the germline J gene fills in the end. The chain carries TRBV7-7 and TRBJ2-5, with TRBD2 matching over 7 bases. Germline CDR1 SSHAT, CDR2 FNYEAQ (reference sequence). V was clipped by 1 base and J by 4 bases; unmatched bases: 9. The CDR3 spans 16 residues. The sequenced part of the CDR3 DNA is TGTGCCAGCAGCTTAGTCGGCGGGGGTATTCGAGAGACC. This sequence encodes CASSLVGGGIRET. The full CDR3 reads CASSLVGGGIRETQYF.

CDR3 residues: CASSLGASRGTEYYEQYF. CDR3 DNA, as far as it was read: TGCGCCAGCAGCTTGGGCGCGTCCCGTGGGACAGAATACTACGAG. The V and J genes are TRBV5-1 and TRBJ2-7, with 7 bases that match TRBD1. The read ends 3 residues shy of where the CDR3 ends; the end is completed using the germline J gene. V shed 0 bases and J 3 bases; nucleotides not matched to a gene: 15. CDR3 length: 18 residues. Germline loops: CDR1 SGHRS, CDR2 YFSETQ.

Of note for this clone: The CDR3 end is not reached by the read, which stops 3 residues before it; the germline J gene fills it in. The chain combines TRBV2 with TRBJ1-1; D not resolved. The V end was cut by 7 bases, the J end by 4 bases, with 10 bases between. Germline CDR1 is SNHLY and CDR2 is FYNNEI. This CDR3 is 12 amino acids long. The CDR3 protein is CASKLHPTEAFF. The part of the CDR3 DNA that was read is TGTGCCAGCAAACTTCATCCCACTGAA.

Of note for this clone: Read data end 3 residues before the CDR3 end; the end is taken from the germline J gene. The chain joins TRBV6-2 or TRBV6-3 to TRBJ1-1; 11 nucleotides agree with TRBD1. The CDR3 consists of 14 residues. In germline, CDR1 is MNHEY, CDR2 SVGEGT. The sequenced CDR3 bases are TGTGCCAGCAGTTACCCCGGGACAGGGGGGGGA. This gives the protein CASSYPGTGGG. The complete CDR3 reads CASSYPGTGGGAFF.

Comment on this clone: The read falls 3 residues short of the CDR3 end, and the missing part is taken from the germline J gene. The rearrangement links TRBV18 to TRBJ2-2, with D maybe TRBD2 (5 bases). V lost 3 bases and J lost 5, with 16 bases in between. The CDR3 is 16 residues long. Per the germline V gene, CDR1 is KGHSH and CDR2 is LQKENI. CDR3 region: CASSPPELGRTGELFF. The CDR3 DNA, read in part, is TGTGCCAGCTCACCCCCCGAACTAGGGCGAACCGGGGAG.

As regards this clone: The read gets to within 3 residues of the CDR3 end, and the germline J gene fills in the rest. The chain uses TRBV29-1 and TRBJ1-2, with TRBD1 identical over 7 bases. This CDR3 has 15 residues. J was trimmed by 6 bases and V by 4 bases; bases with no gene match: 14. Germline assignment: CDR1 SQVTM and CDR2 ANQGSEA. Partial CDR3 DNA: TGCAGCGTTGCGGCCGATCGACAGGGCCCCGATGGC. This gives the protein CSVAADRQGPDG. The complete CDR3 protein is CSVAADRQGPDGYTF.

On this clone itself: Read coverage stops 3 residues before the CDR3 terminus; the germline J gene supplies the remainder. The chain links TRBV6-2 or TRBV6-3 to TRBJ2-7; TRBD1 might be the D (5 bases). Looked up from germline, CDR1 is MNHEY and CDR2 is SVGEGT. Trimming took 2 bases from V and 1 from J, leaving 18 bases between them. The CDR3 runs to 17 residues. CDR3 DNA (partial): TGTGCCAGCAGTTACCCTCGGGCAGGGCGCAAGTCCTACGAG. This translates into CASSYPRAGRKSYE. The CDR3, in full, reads CASSYPRAGRKSYEQYF.

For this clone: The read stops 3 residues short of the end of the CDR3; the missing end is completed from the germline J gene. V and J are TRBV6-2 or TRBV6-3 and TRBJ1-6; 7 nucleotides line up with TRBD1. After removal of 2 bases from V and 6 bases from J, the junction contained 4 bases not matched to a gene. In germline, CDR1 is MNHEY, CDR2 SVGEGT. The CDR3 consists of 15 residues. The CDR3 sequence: CASSYPGQTNSPLHF. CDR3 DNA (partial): TGTGCCAGCAGTTACCCGGGACAGACTAATTCACCC.

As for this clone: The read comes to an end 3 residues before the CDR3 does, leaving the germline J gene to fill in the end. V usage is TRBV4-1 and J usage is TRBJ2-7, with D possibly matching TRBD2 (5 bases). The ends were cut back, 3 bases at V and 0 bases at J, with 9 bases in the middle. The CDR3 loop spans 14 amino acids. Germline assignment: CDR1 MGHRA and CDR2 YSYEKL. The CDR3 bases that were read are TGCGCCAGCAGCCAGAGGGCGTCCTCCTACGAG. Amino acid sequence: CASSQRASSYE. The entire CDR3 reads CASSQRASSYEQYF.

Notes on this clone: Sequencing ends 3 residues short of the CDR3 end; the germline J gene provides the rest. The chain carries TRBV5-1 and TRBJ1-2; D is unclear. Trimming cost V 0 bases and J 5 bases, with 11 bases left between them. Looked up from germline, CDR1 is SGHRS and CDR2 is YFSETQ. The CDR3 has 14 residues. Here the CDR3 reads CASSLVSVTYGYTF. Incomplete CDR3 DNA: TGCGCCAGCAGCTTGGTTTCGGTGACATATGGC. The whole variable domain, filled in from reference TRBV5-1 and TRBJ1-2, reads KAGVTQTPRYLIKTRGQQVTLSCSPISGHRSVSWYQQTPGQGLQFLFEYFSETQRNKGNFPGRFSGRQFSNSRSEMNVSTLELGDSALYLCASSLVSVTYGYTFGSGTRLTVV.

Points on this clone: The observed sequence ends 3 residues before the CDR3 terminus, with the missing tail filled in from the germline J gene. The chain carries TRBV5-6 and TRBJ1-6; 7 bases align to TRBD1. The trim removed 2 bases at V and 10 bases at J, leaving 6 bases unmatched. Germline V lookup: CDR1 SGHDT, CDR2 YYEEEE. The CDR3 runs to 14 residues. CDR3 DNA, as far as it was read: TGTGCCAGCAGCTTAAGACAGGGACAATCACCC. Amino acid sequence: CASSLRQGQSP. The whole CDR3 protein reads CASSLRQGQSPLHF.

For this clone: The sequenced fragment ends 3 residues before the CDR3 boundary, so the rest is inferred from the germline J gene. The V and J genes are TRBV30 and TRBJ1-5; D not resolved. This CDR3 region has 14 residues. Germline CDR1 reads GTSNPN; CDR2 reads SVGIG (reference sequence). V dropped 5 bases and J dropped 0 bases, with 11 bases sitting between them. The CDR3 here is CAWQDRNSNQPQHF. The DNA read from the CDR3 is TGTGCCTGGCAGGATCGCAATAGCAATCAGCCC.

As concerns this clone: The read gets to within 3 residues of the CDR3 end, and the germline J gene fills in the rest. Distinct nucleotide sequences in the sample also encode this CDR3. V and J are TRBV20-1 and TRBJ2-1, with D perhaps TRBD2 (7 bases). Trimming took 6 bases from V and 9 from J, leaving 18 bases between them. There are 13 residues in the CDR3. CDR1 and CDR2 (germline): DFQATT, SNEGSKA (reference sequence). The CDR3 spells CSAEEGGLPEQFF. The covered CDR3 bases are TGCAGTGCCGAAGAGGGGGGACTACCTGAG.

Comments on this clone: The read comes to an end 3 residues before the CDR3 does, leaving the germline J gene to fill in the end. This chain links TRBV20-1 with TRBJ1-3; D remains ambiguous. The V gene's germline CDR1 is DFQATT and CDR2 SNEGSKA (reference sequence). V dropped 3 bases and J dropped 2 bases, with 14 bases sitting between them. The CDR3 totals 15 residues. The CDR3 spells CSARIPLGAGNTIYF. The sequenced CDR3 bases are TGCAGTGCTAGGATCCCCCTCGGGGCTGGAAACACC.

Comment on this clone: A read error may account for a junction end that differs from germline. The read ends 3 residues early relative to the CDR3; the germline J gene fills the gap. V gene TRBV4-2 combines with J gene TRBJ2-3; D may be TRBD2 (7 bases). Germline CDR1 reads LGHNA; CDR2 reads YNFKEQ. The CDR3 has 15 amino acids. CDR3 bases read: TGCGCCAGCACCCCAGGGGAGGGGTACACAGATACG. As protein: CASTPGEGYTDT. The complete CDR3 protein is CASTPGEGYTDTQYF.